Listed below are T cell receptor beta chains from one sample, sequenced in a study of response to subunit inactivated influenza vaccine. TCRdb passed the RT-PCR reads through MiXCR, listing each CDR3 protein once. The sample lists roughly 710,000 distinct CDR3 sequences, around 13% seen once, with about 7.4% in the top ten. This material consisted of PBMCs from blood, taken roughly 2 weeks before vaccination. The receptors here all came from a man over 45 who received an inactivated influenza vaccine. The CDR3 runs from the conserved cysteine through the conserved F or W. The D gene is left open where the match is weak. Size tells how often a clone was seen (once, few, many) or the class of an expanded clone, and some rows leave it out.

CDR3 length,V gene,D gene,clone size,J gene,CDR3 DNA,CDR3 protein
12,TRBV7-2,TRBD2,.,TRBJ2-1,TGTGCCAGCAGCATCGGACTAGCCACCCAGTTCTTC,CASSIGLATQFF
17,TRBV7-9,TRBD2,few,TRBJ2-3,TGTGCCAGCAGCTTAGGGGGCTCCGGGACTAGCCCAGATACGCAGTATTTT,CASSLGGSGTSPDTQYF
17,TRBV28,.,.,TRBJ1-1,TGTGCCAGCAGTTTGTCCTACGGGGCATCAATGAACACTGAAGCTTTCTTT,CASSLSYGASMNTEAFF
13,TRBV20-1,TRBD1,few,TRBJ1-1,TGCAGTGCTAGCACAGGGGTACGCGCTGAAGCTTTCTTT,CSASTGVRAEAFF
13,TRBV5-1,TRBD1,many,TRBJ2-5,TGCGCCAGCAGCACTGGGACAGAAGAGACCCAGTACTTC,CASSTGTEETQYF
16,TRBV5-6,.,many,TRBJ2-2,TGTGCCAGCAGCTTGTCGGGGCAGGAGCCGGGCGGGGAGCTGTTTTTT,CASSLSGQEPGGELFF
15,TRBV13,TRBD2,.,TRBJ2-5,TGTGCCAGCAGCCCCCGGGTAGCGGGGCAAGAGACCCAGTACTTC,CASSPRVAGQETQYF
17,TRBV5-6,TRBD2,few,TRBJ2-1,TGTGCCAGCAGCCTAGCGGGAGTGCGGGGAAAGAACAATGAGCAGTTCTTC,CASSLAGVRGKNNEQFF
18,TRBV19,.,once,TRBJ2-4,TGTGCCAGTAGCACAGCCGGGACCGGACCTCGCGCCAAAAACATTCAGTACTTC,CASSTAGTGPRAKNIQYF
15,TRBV6-2/TRBV6-3,TRBD1,.,TRBJ1-5,TGTGCCAGCAGTCGTCCGGGACAGGGTTGGCAGCCCCAGCATTTT,CASSRPGQGWQPQHF
15,TRBV30,TRBD1,.,TRBJ2-3,TGTGCCTGGAGTGTAGGGACAGGGGGCCCAGATACGCAGTATTTT,CAWSVGTGGPDTQYF
14,TRBV12-3/TRBV12-4,TRBD1,many,TRBJ2-7,TGTGCCAGCACCCCGGACAGGGGGCGAAACGAGCAGTACTTC,CASTPDRGRNEQYF
18,TRBV11-2,.,few,TRBJ2-6,TGTGCCAGCAGCTTAGGGTGGCAAGGGGTCTCTGGGGCCAACGTCCTGACTTTC,CASSLGWQGVSGANVLTF
16,TRBV20-1,.,.,TRBJ2-3,TGCAGTGCGTATCCTAGCGGCCAGGGGGGCACATATACGCAGTATTTT,CSAYPSGQGGTYTQYF
12,TRBV18,.,few,TRBJ2-2,TGTGCAGTCGAGGGAGACACCGGGGAGCTGTTTTTT,CAVEGDTGELFF
15,TRBV12-3/TRBV12-4,.,.,TRBJ2-5,TGTGCCAGCAGGCTGTCATCAGGGGTCCAAGAGACCCAGTACTTC,CASRLSSGVQETQYF
11,TRBV2,.,.,TRBJ2-7,TGTGCCAGCAAGGCGTCCTACGAGCAGTACTTC,CASKASYEQYF
15,TRBV5-6,.,few,TRBJ2-3,TGTGCCAGCAGCCACAGGGCACGAGGCACAGATACGCAGTATTTT,CASSHRARGTDTQYF
15,TRBV7-2,.,many,TRBJ2-7,TGTGCCAGCAGCTTAGGTGGGACGGCGCCCTACGAGCAGTACTTC,CASSLGGTAPYEQYF
16,TRBV12-3/TRBV12-4,.,.,TRBJ1-3,TGTGCCAGCAGCCTCTCGGGAGGGAGCTCTGGAAACACCATATATTTT,CASSLSGGSSGNTIYF
16,TRBV27,.,.,TRBJ2-7,TGTGCCAGCAGTCCCCTAGGGCCGGGACACCCCTACGAGCAGTACTTC,CASSPLGPGHPYEQYF
14,TRBV12-3/TRBV12-4,.,many,TRBJ1-2,TGTGCCAGCAGTCCTCGGAGAGGGCAAGGTGGCTACACCTTC,CASSPRRGQGGYTF
20,TRBV12-3/TRBV12-4,TRBD1,few,TRBJ2-4,TGTGCCAGCAGTCCACCGGGACAGCTATACCTACAGAACGCCAAAAACATTCAGTACTTC,CASSPPGQLYLQNAKNIQYF
16,TRBV13,TRBD2,few,TRBJ2-1,TGTGCCAGCAGCCGGTCTAGGACTAGCGGGCCGGGTGAGCAGTTCTTC,CASSRSRTSGPGEQFF
18,TRBV29-1,TRBD2,few,TRBJ2-1,TGCAGCGTTGCCCCAGGGGGACTAGCGCCGACTCATTACAATGAGCAGTTCTTC,CSVAPGGLAPTHYNEQFF